This entry lists 20 T cell receptor beta chains sequenced from one sample in a study of T cell repertoires in cytomegalovirus infection. Antigen specificity for these receptors is unknown. TCRdb passed the reads through MiXCR, listing each CDR3 protein once. In the table there are 900,000 to 950,000 distinct CDR3 sequences, more than 25% of which are singletons. The specimen comprised cultured CD8+ T cells from PBMCs, sampled from culture after CMV antigen stimulation. These receptor sequences come from a human donor in good health (CMV status not recorded). Some clones in this sample may be carry-over from other donors' samples.

This sequence joins TRBV2 and TRBJ2-1; no reliable D call. This CDR3 is built from 10 residues. Germline V gene lookup returns CDR1 SNHLY and CDR2 FYNNEI. Trimming shortened V by 6 bases and J by 7 bases, and 4 bases separated the two germline ends. CDR3 sequence (DNA): TGTGCCAGCAGGAAAAATGAGCAGTTCTTC. Protein product: CASRKNEQFF.

This clonotype has a count of ten or more. The rearrangement links TRBV7-6 to TRBJ1-3, with D perhaps TRBD1 (6 bases). The CDR3 has 14 amino acids. Germline V gives CDR1 SGHVS, CDR2 FNYEAQ. V was clipped by 5 bases and J by 7 bases, with 15 bases between them. Here the CDR3 reads CASSEIDRRNTIYF. CDR3 coding DNA: TGTGCCAGCAGCGAGATTGACAGGCGCAACACCATATATTTT.

This chain connects TRBV27 to TRBJ1-4; weak D call: TRBD1 (5 bases). Germline-derived CDR1 and CDR2 are MNHEY and SMNVEV (reference sequence). CDR3 length: 17 amino acids. Between the trimmed V and J ends, which lost 5 bases and 6 bases, there was a span of 22 bases. The CDR3 is CASSPHQGRVGDEKLFF. CDR3 in DNA: TGTGCCAGCAGTCCCCACCAGGGCAGGGTAGGAGATGAAAAACTGTTTTTT.

Remarks on this clonotype: A much larger clonotype is one base distant, so this may be a read error. The chain uses TRBV6-5 and TRBJ2-6, with D tentatively TRBD1 or TRBD2 (5 bases each). Germline V gene lookup returns CDR1 MNHEY and CDR2 SVGAGI. The CDR3 runs to 16 residues. V was clipped by 7 bases and J by 0 bases, with 13 bases between them. CDR3 sequence: CASTGRGSSGANVLTF. The DNA of the CDR3 is TGTGCCAGCACGGGACGGGGTAGCTCTGGGGCCAACGTCCTGACTTTC.

The rearrangement links TRBV7-9 to TRBJ2-1, with unresolved D. Between the trimmed V and J ends, which lost 10 bases and 7 bases, there was a span of 11 bases. The germline V gene encodes CDR1 SEHNR and CDR2 FQNEAQ (reference sequence). The CDR3 covers 11 residues. The DNA of the CDR3 is TGTGCCACTAATGGGCTGAATGAGCAGTTCTTC. It translates to CATNGLNEQFF.

This clonotype was picked up a small number of times. The chain joins TRBV7-6 to TRBJ1-2, with D hard to call. Trimming left V 0 bases short and J 8 bases short, with 16 bases between. Germline lookup yields CDR1 SGHVS and CDR2 FNYEAQ. The CDR3 length is 15 residues. The CDR3 sequence is CASSLAADLAGGYTF. For the CDR3, the DNA is TGTGCCAGCAGCTTAGCGGCCGACTTGGCGGGAGGCTACACCTTC.

This chain connects TRBV12-5 to TRBJ1-1; a weak D match, TRBD1 (6 bases). The V end was cut by 7 bases, the J end by 2 bases, with 14 bases between. CDR1 is LGHNT, CDR2 FRNRAP, per germline. The CDR3 has 14 amino acids. The chain's CDR3 is CASVFGGHNTEAFF. The CDR3 DNA sequence: TGTGCTAGTGTCTTCGGGGGGCATAACACTGAAGCTTTCTTT.

V usage is TRBV7-9 and J usage is TRBJ2-5; 9 bases map to TRBD2. The ends lost 3 bases at V and 4 bases at J; junction bases unmatched: 12. Germline V lookup: CDR1 SEHNR, CDR2 FQNEAQ (reference sequence). The CDR3 length is 17 residues. CDR3 DNA sequence: TGTGCCAGCAGCTTGCCAGCGGGGGGCCCAAATGGAGAGACCCAGTACTTC. Protein sequence: CASSLPAGGPNGETQYF.

This clonotype was seen once. The chain employs TRBV15 and TRBJ2-7; the D call may be TRBD1 or TRBD2 (5 bases each). The V end lost 5 bases, the J end lost 4 bases, and 15 bases lay between the germline ends. Germline V gives CDR1 LNHNV, CDR2 YYDKDF (reference sequence). This CDR3 is built from 14 residues. As DNA, the CDR3 is TGTGCCACCAGCCCGGGACCTAGCCTTTACGAGCAGTACGTC. This translates into CATSPGPSLYEQYV.

This clonotype was detected only once. The chain is built from TRBV4-1 and TRBJ2-5; no clear D. Trimming shortened V by 1 base and J by 5 bases, and 14 bases separated the two germline ends. The CDR3 length is 15 residues. Per the germline V gene, CDR1 is MGHRA and CDR2 is YSYEKL. The CDR3 loop is CASSQGLGLGETQYF. CDR3 nucleotides: TGCGCCAGCAGCCAAGGATTGGGCCTCGGGGAGACCCAGTACTTC.

The chain recombines TRBV19 with TRBJ1-5, with 7 bases identical to TRBD1. V trimming: 8 bases; J trimming: 8 bases; junction bases outside the gene matches: 9. The CDR3 extends over 13 amino acids. The V gene's germline CDR1 is LNHDA and CDR2 SQIVND (reference sequence). The CDR3 region is CASATGSNKPQHF. The CDR3 coding sequence is TGTGCCAGTGCGACAGGGAGTAATAAGCCCCAGCATTTT.

This clonotype was observed many times. The chain combines TRBV7-6 with TRBJ2-1; the match to TRBD1 covers 9 bases. The V gene's germline CDR1 is SGHVS and CDR2 FNYEAQ. The V gene end was trimmed by 1 base and the J gene end by 3 bases; junction bases not matched to a gene: 4. The CDR3 is made up of 16 amino acids. In DNA form, the CDR3 reads TGTGCCAGCAGCTTAGGGAACAGGGGGCTCTACAATGAGCAGTTCTTC. Its translation: CASSLGNRGLYNEQFF.

A note on this clonotype: The germline gene is not matched at one end of the junction; a read error may be the cause. The CDR3 region is CASSYTGQGFPEQHF. DNA of the CDR3: TGTGCCAGCAGTTACACCGGACAGGGGTTCCCCGAGCAGCACTTC. The chain joins TRBV6-2 or TRBV6-3 to TRBJ2-7, with 9 bases lining up with TRBD1. The germline V gene has CDR1 MNHEY and CDR2 SVGEGT. The CDR3 loop spans 15 amino acids.

This clonotype occurred a few times. J is TRBJ2-2 and V is TRBV7-9; 15 bases line up with TRBD2. The CDR3 contains 19 residues. CDR1 is SEHNR and CDR2 is FQNEAQ in the germline V gene (reference sequence). Germline trimming cut 3 bases from V and 4 bases from J; bases unmatched to any gene: 9. The CDR3 DNA reads as TGTGCCAGCAGCTTCCCCGGGACTAGCGGGGGGAGAAGCACCGGGGAGCTGTTTTTT. This sequence encodes CASSFPGTSGGRSTGELFF.

The rearrangement links TRBV11-2 to TRBJ2-5; 9 bases map to TRBD1. Germline lookup yields CDR1 SGHAT and CDR2 FQNNGV. Trimming took 8 bases from V and 2 from J; bases not matched to a gene: 3. This CDR3 spans 13 amino acids. The CDR3: CASAGQGQETQYF. Here the CDR3 DNA reads TGTGCCAGCGCGGGACAGGGTCAAGAGACCCAGTACTTC.

This clonotype was recorded only once. This could be a read error, since a much larger clone is one nucleotide away. The CDR3 DNA reads as TGTGCCAGCGGCTTAGGGGACAACTACAATGAGCAGTTCTTC. Its protein is CASGLGDNYNEQFF. The chain has TRBV7-6 and TRBJ2-1; D may be TRBD1 (6 bases). This CDR3 comprises 14 residues. CDR1 and CDR2 (germline): SGHVS, FNYEAQ.

As regards this clonotype: A much larger clone lies one base from this, so it may be a read error. V is TRBV7-2 and J is TRBJ2-1; tentatively, D is TRBD2 (5 bases). The CDR3 has 15 residues. Trimming left V 0 bases short and J 6 bases short, with 12 bases between. Germline-derived CDR1 and CDR2 are SGHTA and FQGNSA. CDR3 sequence: CTSSLANGGLNEQFF. The DNA of the CDR3 is TGTACCAGCAGCTTAGCGAACGGAGGCCTCAATGAGCAGTTCTTC.

V usage is TRBV4-3 and J usage is TRBJ1-1, with D unresolved. From germline, CDR1 is LGHNA and CDR2 YSLEER. Trimming shortened V by 1 base and J by 4 bases, and 10 bases separated the two germline ends. The CDR3 contains 14 residues. CDR3 loop: CASSQGVGITEAFF. Here the CDR3 DNA reads TGCGCCAGCAGCCAAGGAGTGGGTATCACTGAAGCTTTCTTT.

This clonotype was seen more than once but under ten times. V is TRBV14 and J is TRBJ2-1; D might be TRBD2 (6 bases). The germline gives CDR1 SGHDN, CDR2 FVKESK. V was clipped by 0 bases and J by 2 bases, with 17 bases between them. This CDR3 spans 18 amino acids. The CDR3 DNA follows: TGTGCCAGCAGCCAAGAAAGGTCAGCGGAGGGCCCCTACAATGAGCAGTTCTTC. Its translation is CASSQERSAEGPYNEQFF.

This clonotype was detected only a few times. The genes are TRBV6-5 and TRBJ1-2; the D gene is possibly TRBD1 (6 bases). Germline CDR1 reads MNHEY; CDR2 reads SVGAGI. This CDR3 is 18 amino acids long. V lost 0 bases, J lost 2 bases, and 19 bases lay in between. The CDR3 region is CASSYSRGLRQDNYGYTF. In DNA, the CDR3 is TGTGCCAGCAGTTACTCACGAGGTCTGCGACAGGACAACTATGGCTACACCTTC.